This is a list of T cell receptor beta chains from one sample in a study of blood T cell repertoires in COVID-19. The assay was immunoSEQ multiplex PCR, and TCRdb's table has in-frame clones only and misses some. This table holds more than 25,000 clones, 75% to 90% found once. Sequencing was performed on peripheral blood. The receptor set was obtained from a man in his 60s with acute or convalescent COVID-19. The CDR3 runs from the conserved cysteine through the conserved F or W. Fields, in order: CDR3 protein, CDR3 DNA, V gene, D gene, J gene, clone size. A D gene is named only where the DNA matches it firmly. Some rows mark clone size as missing; the rest say once, few, many or name a class of expanded clone.

CDR3 protein: CASRTGKETQYF; CDR3 DNA: TGTGCCAGCAGAACAGGGAAAGAGACCCAGTACTTC; V gene: TRBV6-5; D gene: .; J gene: TRBJ2-5; clone size: .
CDR3 protein: CASSLTSTGGSGNTIYF; CDR3 DNA: TGTGCCAGCAGCCTTACGTCTACAGGGGGGTCTGGAAACACCATATATTTT; V gene: TRBV11-3; D gene: TRBD1; J gene: TRBJ1-3; clone size: few
CDR3 protein: CASSEGLSNQPQHF; CDR3 DNA: TGTGCCAGCAGCGAGGGACTTAGCAATCAGCCCCAGCATTTT; V gene: TRBV7-8; D gene: .; J gene: TRBJ1-5; clone size: .
CDR3 protein: CASSFSEARAFF; CDR3 DNA: TGTGCCAGCAGTTTTTCCGAGGCTAGGGCTTTCTTT; V gene: TRBV28; D gene: .; J gene: TRBJ1-1; clone size: .
CDR3 protein: CASSIVRGGYTF; CDR3 DNA: TGTGCCAGTAGTATAGTCCGGGGAGGCTACACCTTC; V gene: TRBV19; D gene: .; J gene: TRBJ1-2; clone size: .
CDR3 protein: CASSLFGGQTGELFF; CDR3 DNA: TGTGCCAGCAGCTTGTTCGGTGGGCAGACCGGGGAGCTGTTTTTT; V gene: TRBV5-6; D gene: .; J gene: TRBJ2-2; clone size: .
CDR3 protein: CATSRVMNTEAFF; CDR3 DNA: TGTGCCACCAGCAGAGTTATGAACACTGAAGCTTTCTTT; V gene: TRBV15; D gene: .; J gene: TRBJ1-1; clone size: .
CDR3 protein: CASSQNRVSTEAFF; CDR3 DNA: TGTGCCAGCAGCCAAAACAGGGTCAGCACTGAAGCTTTCTTT; V gene: TRBV3-1/TRBV3-2; D gene: .; J gene: TRBJ1-1; clone size: .
CDR3 protein: CAISEAGKETQYF; CDR3 DNA: TGTGCCATCAGTGAAGCGGGGAAAGAGACCCAGTACTTC; V gene: TRBV10-3; D gene: TRBD2; J gene: TRBJ2-5; clone size: .
CDR3 protein: CASSETQGATEAFF; CDR3 DNA: TGCGCCAGCAGCGAAACCCAGGGGGCCACTGAAGCTTTCTTT; V gene: TRBV10-1; D gene: TRBD1; J gene: TRBJ1-1; clone size: .
CDR3 protein: CAITRDFSSTDTQYF; CDR3 DNA: TGTGCCATCACCCGGGACTTCTCTAGCACAGATACGCAGTATTTT; V gene: TRBV10-3; D gene: .; J gene: TRBJ2-3; clone size: .
CDR3 protein: CASSSAVAGETQYF; CDR3 DNA: TGTGCCAGCAGCTCCGCGGTAGCGGGGGAGACCCAGTACTTC; V gene: TRBV28; D gene: TRBD2; J gene: TRBJ2-5; clone size: .
CDR3 protein: CATSDLPLGTENTGELFF; CDR3 DNA: TGTGCCACCAGTGATTTACCGTTAGGGACAGAGAACACCGGGGAGCTGTTTTTT; V gene: TRBV24-1; D gene: TRBD1; J gene: TRBJ2-2; clone size: .
CDR3 protein: CASSPSGGESEKLFF; CDR3 DNA: TGTGCCAGCAGTCCATCGGGGGGAGAAAGTGAAAAACTGTTTTTT; V gene: TRBV28; D gene: .; J gene: TRBJ1-4; clone size: .
CDR3 protein: CASSLTGNQPQHF; CDR3 DNA: TGTGCCAGCAGCCTGACAGGGAATCAGCCCCAGCATTTT; V gene: TRBV7-8; D gene: TRBD1; J gene: TRBJ1-5; clone size: .
CDR3 protein: CASSPGLAGQETQYF; CDR3 DNA: TGTGCCAGCAGTCCGGGACTAGCGGGTCAAGAGACCCAGTACTTC; V gene: TRBV6-5; D gene: TRBD2; J gene: TRBJ2-5; clone size: once
CDR3 protein: CASSIPLAGQADTQYF; CDR3 DNA: TGTGCCAGCAGCATACCACTAGCGGGACAGGCAGATACGCAGTATTTT; V gene: TRBV11-2; D gene: TRBD2; J gene: TRBJ2-3; clone size: .
CDR3 protein: CASSPQRGRSYEQYF; CDR3 DNA: TGTGCCAGTAGTCCCCAGAGGGGGCGATCGTACGAGCAGTACTTC; V gene: TRBV19; D gene: TRBD1; J gene: TRBJ2-7; clone size: .
CDR3 protein: CASSYMGTGQETQYF; CDR3 DNA: TGTGCCAGCAGTTATATGGGGACAGGACAAGAGACCCAGTACTTC; V gene: TRBV6-2/TRBV6-3; D gene: TRBD1; J gene: TRBJ2-5; clone size: few
CDR3 protein: CASSPRGRDSPLHF; CDR3 DNA: TGTGCCAGCAGTCCGCGGGGGCGCGATTCACCCCTCCACTTT; V gene: TRBV6-5; D gene: .; J gene: TRBJ1-6; clone size: .
CDR3 protein: CASSPLAGPRVEQYF; CDR3 DNA: TGTGCCAGCAGCCCGTTAGCGGGGCCCCGTGTCGAGCAGTACTTC; V gene: TRBV5-6; D gene: TRBD2; J gene: TRBJ2-7; clone size: .
CDR3 protein: CASSPQSIANYGYTF; CDR3 DNA: TGTGCCAGCTCACCACAGTCAATAGCTAACTATGGCTACACCTTC; V gene: TRBV18; D gene: .; J gene: TRBJ1-2; clone size: .
CDR3 protein: CASRLDRGTEAFF; CDR3 DNA: TGTGCCAGCAGGTTGGACAGGGGCACTGAAGCTTTCTTT; V gene: TRBV5-6; D gene: TRBD1; J gene: TRBJ1-1; clone size: .
CDR3 protein: CASRSNSHRGGYTF; CDR3 DNA: TGTGCCAGCAGGAGCAACTCGCACCGGGGTGGCTACACCTTC; V gene: TRBV2; D gene: .; J gene: TRBJ1-2; clone size: .
CDR3 protein: CASSLGTSGGHEQYF; CDR3 DNA: TGTGCCAGCAGCTTGGGTACTAGCGGGGGCCACGAGCAGTACTTC; V gene: TRBV5-6; D gene: TRBD2; J gene: TRBJ2-7; clone size: once
CDR3 protein: CASSPDRAGYTF; CDR3 DNA: TGTGCCAGCAGCCCGGACAGGGCTGGCTACACCTTC; V gene: TRBV5-8; D gene: TRBD1; J gene: TRBJ1-2; clone size: .
CDR3 protein: CASSPTRTSENNEQFF; CDR3 DNA: TGCGCCAGCAGCCCTACCAGGACTAGCGAAAACAATGAGCAGTTCTTC; V gene: TRBV5-1; D gene: TRBD2; J gene: TRBJ2-1; clone size: .
CDR3 protein: CASSPHPGWMNTEAFF; CDR3 DNA: TGTGCCAGCAGCCCTCATCCGGGGTGGATGAACACTGAAGCTTTCTTT; V gene: TRBV5-5; D gene: .; J gene: TRBJ1-1; clone size: .
CDR3 protein: CASSVARRQGYNEQFF; CDR3 DNA: TGTGCCAGCAGCGTAGCTCGCCGACAGGGGTACAATGAGCAGTTCTTC; V gene: TRBV9; D gene: TRBD1; J gene: TRBJ2-1; clone size: .
CDR3 protein: CASSRQAYTDTQYF; CDR3 DNA: TGTGCCAGCAGTCGACAGGCGTACACAGATACGCAGTATTTT; V gene: TRBV6-5; D gene: .; J gene: TRBJ2-3; clone size: once